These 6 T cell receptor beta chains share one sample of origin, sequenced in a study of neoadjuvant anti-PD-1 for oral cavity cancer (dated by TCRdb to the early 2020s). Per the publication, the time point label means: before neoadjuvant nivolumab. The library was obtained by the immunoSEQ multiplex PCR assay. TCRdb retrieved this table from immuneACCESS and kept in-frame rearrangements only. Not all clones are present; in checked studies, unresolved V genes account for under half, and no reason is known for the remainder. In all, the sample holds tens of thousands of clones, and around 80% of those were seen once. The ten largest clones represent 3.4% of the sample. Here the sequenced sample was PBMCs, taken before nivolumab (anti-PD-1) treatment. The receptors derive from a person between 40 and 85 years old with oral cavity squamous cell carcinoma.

CDR3 DNA sequence: TGCGCCAGCAGCCCCCACCTAGGAGGGCACGGGGAGCTGTTTTTT. It encodes CASSPHLGGHGELFF. This rearrangement joins TRBV5-1 to TRBJ2-2, with D possibly TRBD2 on 6 matching bases. Trimming removed 4 bases at V and 7 bases at J, with 17 bases between. This CDR3 comprises 15 residues. Germline lookup yields CDR1 SGHRS and CDR2 YFSETQ. Drawing the rest from reference TRBV5-1 and TRBJ2-2, the complete variable domain is KAGVTQTPRYLIKTRGQQVTLSCSPISGHRSVSWYQQTPGQGLQFLFEYFSETQRNKGNFPGRFSGRQFSNSRSEMNVSTLELGDSALYLCASSPHLGGHGELFFGEGSRLTVL.

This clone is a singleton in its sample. In nucleotides, the CDR3 is TGTGCCAGTAGTTATAACAGGGGACCCTCAATTAACAATGAGCAGTTCTTC. It translates to CASSYNRGPSINNEQFF. This chain links TRBV19 with TRBJ2-1, with 7 bases aligning to TRBD1. CDR1 and CDR2 (germline): LNHDA, SQIVND (reference sequence). Losses at the gene ends were 5 bases for V and 5 bases for J; bases not matched to a gene: 15. The CDR3 length is 17 residues.

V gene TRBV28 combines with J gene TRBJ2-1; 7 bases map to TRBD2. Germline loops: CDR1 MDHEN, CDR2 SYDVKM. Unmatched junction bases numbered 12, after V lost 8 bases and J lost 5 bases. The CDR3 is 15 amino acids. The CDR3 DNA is TGTGCCAGCCGCCGGGGCGGGAGTGGCGACAATGAGCAGTTCTTC. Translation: CASRRGGSGDNEQFF.

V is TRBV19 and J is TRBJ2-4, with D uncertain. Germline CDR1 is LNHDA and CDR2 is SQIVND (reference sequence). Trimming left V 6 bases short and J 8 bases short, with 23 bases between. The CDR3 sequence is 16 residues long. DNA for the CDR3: TGTGCCAGTAGCTCGTCGACGGTGACGACATTCGACATTCAGTACTTC. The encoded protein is CASSSSTVTTFDIQYF.

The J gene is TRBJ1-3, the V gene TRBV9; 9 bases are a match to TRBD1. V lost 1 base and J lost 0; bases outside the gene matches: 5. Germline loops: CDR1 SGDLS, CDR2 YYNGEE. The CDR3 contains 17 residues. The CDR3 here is CASSVSGTGFSGNTIYF. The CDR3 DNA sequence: TGTGCCAGCAGCGTATCCGGGACAGGGTTCTCTGGAAACACCATATATTTT.

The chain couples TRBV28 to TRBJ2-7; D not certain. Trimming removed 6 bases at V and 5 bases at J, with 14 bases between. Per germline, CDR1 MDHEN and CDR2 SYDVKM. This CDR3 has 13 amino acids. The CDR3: CASSSTSVHEQYF. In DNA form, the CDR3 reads TGTGCCAGCAGCTCTACGAGCGTCCACGAGCAGTACTTC.